The sequence of this TCR beta chain was determined in a study of OX40 agonist ivuxolimab in advanced cancers. On the study more broadly: Dose-escalation subjects each had hepatocellular carcinoma, melanoma, renal cell or head and neck cancer. Study-level results: Some nonresponders additionally presented with little normalized T-cell clonal expansion. At 0.1 to 3.0 mg/kg, CD4+ and CD8+ blood T cells expanded clonally by week 6. What antigens the expanded peripheral T cells recognized was never established.

Germline values: CDR1 MDHEN, CDR2 SYDVKM. Trimming shortened V by 5 bases and J by 0 bases, and 8 bases separated the two germline ends. This CDR3 contains 14 residues. Comment on this clone: Its antigen is unidentified.

Profiling relied on immunoSEQ multiplex PCR, and the TCRdb table lists in-frame clones only, not all of them. Of some 47,000 clones in the sample, about four fifths are singletons; the top ten hold around 1.9%. This sequence originates from an adult with an advanced solid tumor such as melanoma, head and neck, liver or kidney cancer. Sequences were derived from CD4+ or CD8+ T cells sorted from blood, sampled in a trial of the OX40 agonist ivuxolimab. The chain combines TRBV28 with TRBJ1-3, with D uncertain. The CDR3 sequence: CASSTAASGNTIYF. In nucleotides, the CDR3 is TGTGCCAGCAGTACAGCCGCCTCTGGAAACACCATATATTTT.